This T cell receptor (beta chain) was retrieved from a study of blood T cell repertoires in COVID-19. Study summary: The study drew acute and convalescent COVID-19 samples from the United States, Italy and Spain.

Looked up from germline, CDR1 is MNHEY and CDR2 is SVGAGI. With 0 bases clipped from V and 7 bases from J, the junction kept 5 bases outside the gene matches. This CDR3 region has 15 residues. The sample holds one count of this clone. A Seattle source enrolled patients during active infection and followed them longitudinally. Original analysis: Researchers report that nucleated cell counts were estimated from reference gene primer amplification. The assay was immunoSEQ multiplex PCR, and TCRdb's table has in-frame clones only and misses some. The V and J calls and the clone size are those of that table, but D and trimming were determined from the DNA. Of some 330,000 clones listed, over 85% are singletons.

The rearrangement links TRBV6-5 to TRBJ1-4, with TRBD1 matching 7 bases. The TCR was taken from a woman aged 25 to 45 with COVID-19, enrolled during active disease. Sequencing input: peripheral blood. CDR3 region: CASSYSNRGFEKLFF. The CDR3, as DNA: TGTGCCAGCAGTTACTCGAACAGGGGATTTGAAAAACTGTTTTTT.